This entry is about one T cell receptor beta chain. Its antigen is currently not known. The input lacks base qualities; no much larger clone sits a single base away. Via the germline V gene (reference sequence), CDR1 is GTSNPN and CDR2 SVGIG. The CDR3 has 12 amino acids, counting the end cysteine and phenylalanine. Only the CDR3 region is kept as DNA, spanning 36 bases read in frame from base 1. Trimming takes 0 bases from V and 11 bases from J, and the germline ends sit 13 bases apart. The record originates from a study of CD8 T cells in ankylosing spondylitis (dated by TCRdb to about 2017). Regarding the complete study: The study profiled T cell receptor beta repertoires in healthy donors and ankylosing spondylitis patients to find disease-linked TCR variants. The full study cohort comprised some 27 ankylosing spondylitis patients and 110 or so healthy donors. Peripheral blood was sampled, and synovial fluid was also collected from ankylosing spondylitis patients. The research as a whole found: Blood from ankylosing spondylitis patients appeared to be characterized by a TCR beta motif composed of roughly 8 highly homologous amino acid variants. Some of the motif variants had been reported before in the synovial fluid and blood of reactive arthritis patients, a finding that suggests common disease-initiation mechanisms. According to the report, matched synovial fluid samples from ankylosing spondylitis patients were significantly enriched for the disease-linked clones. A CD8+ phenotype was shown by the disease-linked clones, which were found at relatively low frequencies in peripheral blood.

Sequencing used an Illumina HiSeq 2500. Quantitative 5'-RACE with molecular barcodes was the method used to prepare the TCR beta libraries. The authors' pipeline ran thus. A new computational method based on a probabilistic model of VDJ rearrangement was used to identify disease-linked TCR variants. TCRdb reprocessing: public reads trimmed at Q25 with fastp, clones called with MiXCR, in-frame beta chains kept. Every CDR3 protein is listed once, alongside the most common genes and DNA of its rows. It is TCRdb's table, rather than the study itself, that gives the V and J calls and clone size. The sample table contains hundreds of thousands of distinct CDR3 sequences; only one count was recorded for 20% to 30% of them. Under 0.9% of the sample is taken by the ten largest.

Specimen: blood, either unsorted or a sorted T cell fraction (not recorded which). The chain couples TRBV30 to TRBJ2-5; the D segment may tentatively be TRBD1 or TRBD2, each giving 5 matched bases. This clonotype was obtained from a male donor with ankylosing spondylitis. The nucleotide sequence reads TGTGCCTGGAGTGTACTTGGGGGTTCGCAGTACTTC. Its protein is CAWSVLGGSQYF.